Sequencing of this TCR beta chain was carried out in a study of control samples from healthy donors and cancer patients. V was shortened by 6 bases and J by 7 bases, with 10 bases between the two germline ends. This CDR3 has 12 residues. Germline V gene lookup returns CDR1 LNHDA and CDR2 SQIVND (reference sequence). This table comes from immunoSEQ multiplex PCR, and its TCRdb copy is limited to in-frame clones, with some not included. This table has over 150,000 clones, just over 90% appearing once. V usage is TRBV19 and J usage is TRBJ1-5, with TRBD1 as a possible D gene (5 bases). Sample: blood. This TCR derives from a man aged 25-40 years in good health. The CDR3 is CASRGGLQPQHF. In DNA form, the CDR3 reads TGTGCCAGTAGGGGGGGTCTCCAGCCCCAGCATTTT. Together with reference TRBV19 and TRBJ1-5, the CDR3 gives the full variable domain: DGGITQSPKYLFRKEGQNVTLSCEQNLNHDAMYWYRQDPGQGLRLIYYSQIVNDFQKGDIAEGYSVSREKKESFPLTVTSAQKNPTAFYLCASRGGLQPQHFGDGTRLSIL.